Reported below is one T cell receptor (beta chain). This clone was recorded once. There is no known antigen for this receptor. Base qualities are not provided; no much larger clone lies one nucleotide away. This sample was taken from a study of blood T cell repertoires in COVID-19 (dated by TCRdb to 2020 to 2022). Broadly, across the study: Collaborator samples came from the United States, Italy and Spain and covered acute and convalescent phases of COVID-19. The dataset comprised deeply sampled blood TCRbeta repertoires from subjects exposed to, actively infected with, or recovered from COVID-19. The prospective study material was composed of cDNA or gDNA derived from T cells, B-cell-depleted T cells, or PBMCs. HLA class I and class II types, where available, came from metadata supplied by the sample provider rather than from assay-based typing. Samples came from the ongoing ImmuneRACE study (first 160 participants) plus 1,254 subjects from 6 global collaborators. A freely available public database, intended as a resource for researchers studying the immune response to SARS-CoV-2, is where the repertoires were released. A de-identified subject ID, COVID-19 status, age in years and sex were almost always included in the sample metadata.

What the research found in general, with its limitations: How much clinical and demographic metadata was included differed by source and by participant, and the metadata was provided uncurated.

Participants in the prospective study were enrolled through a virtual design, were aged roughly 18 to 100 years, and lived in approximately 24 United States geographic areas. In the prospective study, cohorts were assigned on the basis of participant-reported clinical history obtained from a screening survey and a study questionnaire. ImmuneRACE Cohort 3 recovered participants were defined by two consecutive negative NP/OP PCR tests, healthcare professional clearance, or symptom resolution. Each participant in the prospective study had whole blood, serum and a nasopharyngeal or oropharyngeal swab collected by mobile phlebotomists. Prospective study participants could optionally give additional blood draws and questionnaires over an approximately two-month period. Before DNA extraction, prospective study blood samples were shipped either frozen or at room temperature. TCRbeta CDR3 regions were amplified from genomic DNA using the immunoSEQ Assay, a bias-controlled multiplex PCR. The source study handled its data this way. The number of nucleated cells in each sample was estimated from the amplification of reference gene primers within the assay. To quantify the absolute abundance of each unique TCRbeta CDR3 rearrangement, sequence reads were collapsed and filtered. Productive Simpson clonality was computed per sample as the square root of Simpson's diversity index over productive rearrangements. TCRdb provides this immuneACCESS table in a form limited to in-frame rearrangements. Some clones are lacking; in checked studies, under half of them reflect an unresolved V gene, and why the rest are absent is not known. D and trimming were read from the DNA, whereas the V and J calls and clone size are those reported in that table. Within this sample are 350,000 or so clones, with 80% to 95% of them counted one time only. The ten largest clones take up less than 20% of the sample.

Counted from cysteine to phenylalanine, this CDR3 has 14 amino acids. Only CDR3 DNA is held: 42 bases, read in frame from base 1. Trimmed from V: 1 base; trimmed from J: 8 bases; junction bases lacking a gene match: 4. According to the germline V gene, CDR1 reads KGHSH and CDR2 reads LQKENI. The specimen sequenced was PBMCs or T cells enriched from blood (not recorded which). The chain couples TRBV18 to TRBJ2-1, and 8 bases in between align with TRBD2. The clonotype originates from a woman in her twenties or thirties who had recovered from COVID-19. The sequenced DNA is TGTGCCAGCTCACCACGGCTAGCGGGCGATGAGCAGTTCTTC. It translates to CASSPRLAGDEQFF.